This T cell receptor beta chain was observed in a study of T cell changes during pregnancy in multiple sclerosis. The CDR3 is made up of 12 amino acids. Produced via immunoSEQ multiplex PCR; TCRdb's table is partial and in-frame only. Of 30,000 or so clones detected, roughly 90% appear once; the ten largest clones hold approximately 4.7%. This receptor was taken from a female donor with multiple sclerosis, enrolled in a pregnancy study. The source material was CD8+ T cells from peripheral blood mononuclear cells, sampled in the first trimester of pregnancy. The V and J genes are TRBV21-1 and TRBJ2-1; the D segment call TRBD2 is taken from the table without a DNA check. TRBV21-1 is marked as a pseudogene. The CDR3 is CASSEESGSLFF. CDR3 nucleotides: TGTGCCAGCAGCGAGGAGAGCGGGAGTTTATTCTTC.